Sequencing of this T cell receptor beta chain was carried out in a study of shared clonotypes between healthy human individuals. V was pared by 4 bases and J by 4 bases, with 9 bases between. CDR3 length: 14 amino acids. From germline, CDR1 is SGHRS and CDR2 YFSETQ. On sorted subsets, replicate PCRs used 200 to 250 ng DNA, or 30,000 or so T cell genomes. Repertoires were generated with immunoSEQ multiplex PCR, while TCRdb's copy carries only in-frame clones and drops some. The sample consists of 2 million to 2.5 million clones, 85% to 95% of them appearing once. Healthy HIV-negative adults with no recent acute infections or vaccinations were recruited as donors. A remark on this clone: Its antigen is unidentified.

Study-level findings and limits: Few donors limited the genetic and exposure-history diversity represented. Compared with memory subsets, naive subsets generally had larger estimated richness.

This rearrangement joins TRBV5-1 to TRBJ2-6; D gene ambiguous. This clonotype was obtained from a man between 18 and 35 years old in good health. Some clones in this sample may be carry-over from other donors' samples. The specimen was naive CD4+ T cells from PBMCs. As to subset: CD45RA+ positively selected. The chain's CDR3 is CASSPLPGANVLTF. CDR3 DNA: TGCGCCAGCAGCCCCCTACCGGGGGCCAACGTCCTGACTTTC.